Presented here are 26 T cell receptor beta chains from one specimen sequenced in a study of blood T cell repertoires in COVID-19. Repertoires were generated with immunoSEQ multiplex PCR, while TCRdb's copy carries only in-frame clones and drops some. In the table there are some 250,000 clones, roughly 84% of which are singletons. The sequenced sample was peripheral blood. The receptor set was obtained from a man aged 55-75 years with acute or convalescent COVID-19.

This CDR3 is CASSQLTGEETQYF. CDR3 DNA sequence: TGTGCCAGCAGCCAACTGACAGGGGAGGAGACCCAGTACTTC. This chain links TRBV3-1 (or the pseudogene TRBV3-2) with TRBJ2-5; 8 bases fit TRBD1. This CDR3 spans 14 amino acids. The J segment lost 5 bases and the V segment lost 2 bases, leaving 4 bases of the junction unmatched. Looked up from germline, CDR1 is LGHDT and CDR2 is YNNKEL (reference sequence).

This clone was counted only a few times. The chain couples TRBV29-1 to TRBJ2-7; possible D gene TRBD1, 5 bases. CDR1 is SQVTM, CDR2 ANQGSEA, per germline. The V and J ends lost 5 bases and 3 bases respectively, with 17 bases between them. This CDR3 comprises 14 residues. The CDR3 DNA sequence: TGCAGCGTTCACCCGCACCTTGACAGCTACGAGCAGTACTTC. Amino acid sequence: CSVHPHLDSYEQYF.

V usage is TRBV19 and J usage is TRBJ1-1; D possibly corresponds to TRBD1 (6 bases). This CDR3 is 17 amino acids long. CDR1 is LNHDA and CDR2 is SQIVND in the germline V gene (reference sequence). V gave up 0 bases and J gave up 1 base, with 15 bases separating them. CDR3 coding DNA: TGTGCCAGTAGTATAGATCAGCGGGGGGGGCGGAACACTGAAGCTTTCTTT. Its protein is CASSIDQRGGRNTEAFF.

The chain combines TRBV6-6 with TRBJ2-5, with 14 bases fitting TRBD2. The CDR3 contains 15 residues. Trimming removed 7 bases from V and 4 bases from J; junction bases left unmatched: 5. Germline lookup yields CDR1 MNHNY and CDR2 SVGAGI (reference sequence). Here the CDR3 reads CASNPGTSGRETQYF. The CDR3 nucleotides are TGTGCCAGCAATCCCGGGACTAGCGGGAGAGAGACCCAGTACTTC.

The chain links TRBV30 to TRBJ1-4; TRBD1 might be the D (5 bases). The CDR3 runs 14 residues. The germline V gene has CDR1 GTSNPN and CDR2 SVGIG (reference sequence). Between the trimmed V and J ends, which lost 4 bases and 2 bases, there was a span of 11 bases. Written as DNA, the CDR3 is TGTGCCTGGATGTTGCCAGGGACTAATGAAAAACTGTTTTTT. Amino acid sequence: CAWMLPGTNEKLFF.

V and J are TRBV19 and TRBJ2-3, with D possibly TRBD2 on 6 matching bases. V was pared by 9 bases and J by 4 bases, with 20 bases between. The length of the CDR3 is 15 residues. The V gene's germline CDR1 is LNHDA and CDR2 SQIVND (reference sequence). This CDR3 is CASYWGWRGADTQYF. The CDR3 DNA follows: TGTGCCAGCTACTGGGGTTGGCGGGGAGCAGATACGCAGTATTTT.

The V call is TRBV5-5, the J call TRBJ2-5; 7 nucleotides match TRBD2. J lost 3 bases, V lost 2 bases, and 1 base had no gene match. This CDR3 contains 13 residues. The V gene's germline CDR1 is SGHKS and CDR2 YYEKEE (reference sequence). CDR3 sequence: CASSFAGEETQYF. Written as DNA, the CDR3 is TGTGCCAGCAGCTTTGCGGGGGAAGAGACCCAGTACTTC.

The chain recombines TRBV10-2 with TRBJ2-6; tentatively, D is TRBD1 (5 bases). Germline CDR1 reads WSHSY; CDR2 reads SAAADI. The length of the CDR3 is 17 residues. Trimming stripped 3 bases from V and 3 bases from J, with 15 bases between. The CDR3 protein is CASSDRQFAHGANVLTF. The CDR3 DNA follows: TGCGCCAGCAGTGACAGACAGTTCGCACATGGGGCCAACGTCCTGACTTTC.

This sequence joins TRBV19 and TRBJ1-2; TRBD1 matches at 11 bases. Germline V lookup: CDR1 LNHDA, CDR2 SQIVND (reference sequence). Germline trimming cut 4 bases from V and 6 bases from J; bases unmatched to any gene: 10. The CDR3 spans 16 residues. The DNA of the CDR3 is TGTGCCAGTAGTACCACGGGACAGGGGGTATTGCATGGCTACACCTTC. Encoded protein: CASSTTGQGVLHGYTF.

V is TRBV7-6 and J is TRBJ2-3; 12 bases map to TRBD2. This CDR3 is built from 16 residues. Trimming took 5 bases from V and 6 from J; bases not matched to a gene: 9. CDR1 and CDR2 from the germline V gene are SGHVS and FNYEAQ. The chain's CDR3 is CASSTRTSGAGDTQYF. DNA for the CDR3: TGTGCCAGCAGCACTCGGACTAGCGGGGCGGGGGATACGCAGTATTTT.

The V and J genes are TRBV20-1 and TRBJ1-1; 7 positions agree with TRBD1. This CDR3 has 10 amino acids. Germline CDR1 DFQATT, CDR2 SNEGSKA (reference sequence). The J segment lost 8 bases and the V segment lost 6 bases, leaving 3 bases of the junction unmatched. The CDR3 loop reads CSAGGVEAFF. CDR3 DNA: TGCAGTGCAGGGGGCGTGGAAGCTTTCTTT.

The rearrangement joins TRBV4-2 to TRBJ2-1, with 8 bases identical to TRBD2. V shed 3 bases, J shed 7 bases, and the junction held 11 bases outside the gene matches. CDR3 size: 16 residues. Germline CDR1 reads LGHNA; CDR2 reads YNFKEQ. The CDR3 loop reads CASSHRLAGGGNEQFF. DNA of the CDR3: TGTGCCAGCAGCCACAGACTAGCCGGGGGGGGGAATGAGCAGTTCTTC.

Details on this clone: Within the sample, other DNA sequences also encode this same CDR3. The V call is TRBV28, the J call TRBJ2-7; D possibly corresponds to TRBD1 (7 bases). CDR1 is MDHEN and CDR2 is SYDVKM in the germline V gene. The CDR3 spans 14 residues. V was cut by 5 bases and J by 0 bases, with 11 bases left in between. The CDR3: CASSQGGSSYEQYF. CDR3 DNA: TGTGCCAGCAGTCAGGGGGGTAGCTCCTACGAGCAGTACTTC.

V gene TRBV2 combines with J gene TRBJ1-2; TRBD1 aligns across 9 bases. CDR3 length: 15 amino acids. The V segment lost 4 bases and the J segment 2 bases; nucleotides outside the gene matches: 5. Germline CDR1 and CDR2: SNHLY and FYNNEI. In DNA form, the CDR3 reads TGTGCCAGCAGTGTCCCGGGACAGGGAAACTATGGCTACACCTTC. This encodes CASSVPGQGNYGYTF.

The chain is built from TRBV7-8 and TRBJ2-7; 11 nucleotides agree with TRBD1. This CDR3 has 14 amino acids. Germline CDR1 reads SGHVS; CDR2 reads FQNEAQ. J lost 6 bases, V lost 5 bases, and 6 bases had no gene match. The CDR3 DNA reads TGTGCCAGCAGCCAGAGGACAGGGGGCGGCGAGCAGTACTTC. Translated: CASSQRTGGGEQYF.

This rearrangement joins TRBV28 to TRBJ1-2; TRBD1 matches 7 bases. The trim removed 7 bases at V and 8 bases at J, leaving 10 bases unmatched. This CDR3 spans 13 amino acids. Germline V gene data show CDR1 as MDHEN and CDR2 as SYDVKM. The CDR3 DNA reads TGTGCCAGCACCCAGAGTCAGGGGGGCGGCTACACCTTC. Translated: CASTQSQGGGYTF.

This clone has a handful of counts. CDR3 loop: CAISESGGRTAIFYGYTF. In nucleotides, the CDR3 is TGTGCCATCAGTGAGTCGGGCGGTCGGACAGCGATTTTTTATGGCTACACCTTC. This rearrangement joins TRBV10-3 to TRBJ1-2, with D maybe TRBD1 (6 bases). CDR3 length: 18 residues. V was pared by 0 bases and J by 5 bases, with 22 bases between. Germline V gene data show CDR1 as ENHRY and CDR2 as SYGVKD.

The rearrangement links TRBV5-1 to TRBJ2-2, with TRBD1 matching 9 bases. Germline CDR1 SGHRS, CDR2 YFSETQ. The CDR3 loop spans 18 amino acids. V trimming: 0 bases; J trimming: 6 bases; junction bases outside the gene matches: 12. The CDR3 here is CASSLERPGQGVAGELFF. In DNA, the CDR3 is TGCGCCAGCAGCTTGGAGAGACCGGGACAGGGTGTCGCCGGGGAGCTGTTTTTT.

The chain is built from TRBV5-1 and TRBJ1-4; maybe TRBD1 (6 bases). Germline V gene sequence: CDR1 SGHRS, CDR2 YFSETQ. V shed 4 bases and J shed 8 bases, with 18 bases lying between them. The CDR3 runs 15 residues. Written as DNA, the CDR3 is TGCGCCAGCAGCCTTGGGACACAAATGGGGGAAAAACTGTTTTTT. It codes for CASSLGTQMGEKLFF.

V usage is TRBV7-9 and J usage is TRBJ2-7; D might be TRBD1 (6 bases). This CDR3 is built from 14 residues. CDR1 and CDR2 from the germline V gene are SEHNR and FQNEAQ (reference sequence). The V gene lost 4 bases and the J gene lost 5 bases, with 15 bases spanning the gap. CDR3 coding DNA: TGTGCCAGCAGCTCGTACACAGGGCCCCACGAGCAGTACTTC. Translating gives CASSSYTGPHEQYF.

This chain joins TRBV9 and TRBJ2-5, with 10 bases lining up with TRBD1. This CDR3 spans 16 amino acids. The germline gives CDR1 SGDLS, CDR2 YYNGEE. Trimming at V came to 0 bases and at J to 3 bases, leaving 5 bases not matched to a gene. CDR3 residues: CASSVGGQGTKETQYF. The CDR3 region has the DNA TGTGCCAGCAGCGTAGGGGGACAGGGGACGAAAGAGACCCAGTACTTC. Full variable domain (outside the CDR3, taken from reference TRBV9 and TRBJ2-5): DSGVTQTPKHLITATGQRVTLRCSPRSGDLSVYWYQQSLDQGLQFLIQYYNGEERAKGNILERFSAQQFPDLHSELNLSSLELGDSALYFCASSVGGQGTKETQYFGPGTRLLVL.

V is TRBV7-9 and J is TRBJ1-1, with D possibly TRBD1 on 5 matching bases. V was shortened by 7 bases and J by 1 base, with 13 bases between the two germline ends. Germline-derived CDR1 and CDR2 are SEHNR and FQNEAQ (reference sequence). The CDR3 totals 14 residues. The CDR3 sequence is CASKWGRENTEAFF. The CDR3 region has the DNA TGTGCCAGCAAGTGGGGCAGAGAGAACACTGAAGCTTTCTTT.

The sample holds one count of this clone. The genes are TRBV30 and TRBJ1-4; D is possibly TRBD1 (6 bases). V was shortened by 6 bases and J by 8 bases, with 22 bases between the two germline ends. This CDR3 contains 15 residues. Germline CDR1 GTSNPN, CDR2 SVGIG (reference sequence). The CDR3 sequence is CACNLRGAAGEKLFF. CDR3 DNA sequence: TGTGCCTGCAACCTTCGGGGGGCGGCGGGGGAAAAACTGTTTTTT.

This clone was counted between two and nine times. The V gene is TRBV5-4, the J gene TRBJ2-7; 7 bases agree with TRBD1. Germline CDR1 SGHNT, CDR2 YYREEE (reference sequence). J lost 5 bases, V lost 4 bases, and 9 bases had no gene match. The CDR3 is 14 residues long. The CDR3 loop is CASSHQGVMDEQYF. The CDR3 nucleotides are TGTGCCAGCAGCCATCAGGGGGTAATGGACGAGCAGTACTTC.

The rearrangement joins TRBV27 to TRBJ2-3; no clear D gene. Germline V gene sequence: CDR1 MNHEY, CDR2 SMNVEV (reference sequence). Trimming took 4 bases from V and 4 from J, leaving 9 bases between them. There are 13 residues in the CDR3. The CDR3: CASSSYQADTQYF. DNA for the CDR3: TGTGCCAGCAGTTCGTATCAGGCAGATACGCAGTATTTT.

The J gene is TRBJ2-3, the V gene TRBV12-3 or TRBV12-4; D gene ambiguous. V was cut by 2 bases and J by 4 bases, with 7 bases left in between. The CDR3 extends over 13 amino acids. The CDR3 here is CASSLRTADTQYF. The CDR3 bases are TGTGCCAGCAGTTTAAGAACAGCAGATACGCAGTATTTT.